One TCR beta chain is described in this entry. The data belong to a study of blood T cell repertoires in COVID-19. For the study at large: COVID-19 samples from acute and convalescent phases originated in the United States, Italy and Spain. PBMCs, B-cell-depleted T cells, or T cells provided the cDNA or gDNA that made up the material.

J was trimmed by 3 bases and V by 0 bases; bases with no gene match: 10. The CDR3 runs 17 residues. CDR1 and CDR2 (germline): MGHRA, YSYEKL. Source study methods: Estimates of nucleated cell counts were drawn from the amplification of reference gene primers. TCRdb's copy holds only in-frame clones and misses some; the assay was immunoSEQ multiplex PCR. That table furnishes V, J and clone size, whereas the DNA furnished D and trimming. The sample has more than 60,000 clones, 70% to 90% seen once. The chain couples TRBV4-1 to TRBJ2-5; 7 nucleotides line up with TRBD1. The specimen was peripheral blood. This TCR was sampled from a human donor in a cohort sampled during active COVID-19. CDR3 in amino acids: CASSQDDGDRYEETQYF. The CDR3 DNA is TGCGCCAGCAGCCAAGATGATGGGGACAGATACGAAGAGACCCAGTACTTC.